One and the same sample provided the 18 T cell receptor beta chains below, sequenced in a study of read filtering for tumor transcriptome and immune sequencing (dated by TCRdb to about 2020). For sequencing, an Illumina HiSeq 4000 was employed. TCR libraries were constructed from about 400 ng RNA using the Immunoverse kit, and molecular barcoded adaptors covering alpha/delta and beta/gamma chains were employed. TCRdb ran its own pipeline on the public reads, namely fastp trimming at Q25 and MiXCR clone calling, and kept in-frame beta chains. Entries are consolidated by CDR3 protein sequence, retaining the most common genes and DNA. The sample table shows about 38,000 distinct CDR3 sequences, and about 14% are seen once. Clones ranked in the top ten supply roughly a sixth of the sample. Sequenced sample: a population of CD138-negative cells sorted from bone marrow. Taken with the paper, the label for cell subset or site translates to: bone marrow mononuclear cells depleted of CD138+ plasma/myeloma cells by negative magnetic selection. The source is a donor aged 40 or older with multiple myeloma.

This clonotype has ten or more counts. The gene calls are TRBV5-1 and TRBJ1-6, with TRBD1 as a possible D gene (5 bases). Trimming pared 4 bases from V and 4 bases from J, leaving 15 bases between. The CDR3 extends over 16 amino acids. In germline, CDR1 is SGHRS, CDR2 YFSETQ. The CDR3 loop is CASSQPVGGYNSPLHF. The CDR3 coding sequence is TGCGCCAGCAGCCAACCCGTGGGGGGATATAATTCACCCCTCCACTTT.

The V call is TRBV3-1, the J call TRBJ2-1; weak D call: TRBD2 (6 bases). V lost 4 bases, J lost 10 bases, and 11 bases lay in between. CDR1 is LGHDT and CDR2 is YNNKEL in the germline V gene (reference sequence). The CDR3 length is 12 residues. The CDR3 protein is CASSRSGVEQFF. CDR3 coding DNA: TGTGCCAGCAGCCGTTCGGGGGTAGAGCAGTTCTTC.

In this sample, this clonotype is medium-sized (0.01 to 0.1%). This chain links TRBV7-8 with TRBJ2-1; 10 bases agree with TRBD2. Germline lookup yields CDR1 SGHVS and CDR2 FQNEAQ. V lost 5 bases to trimming and J lost 0 bases; unmatched junction nucleotides: 1. The CDR3 loop spans 15 amino acids. The CDR3 sequence is CASSPSGGSYNEQFF. DNA of the CDR3: TGTGCCAGCAGCCCTAGCGGGGGCTCCTACAATGAGCAGTTCTTC.

The table lists this clonotype with many counts. This chain joins TRBV2 and TRBJ2-5, with D unresolved. The germline V and J ends were trimmed by 0 bases and 5 bases, with 10 bases remaining between them. The CDR3 totals 14 residues. CDR1 is SNHLY, CDR2 FYNNEI, per germline. CDR3 in amino acids: CASSEAWTLETQYF. The CDR3 DNA follows: TGTGCCAGCAGTGAAGCTTGGACGTTGGAGACCCAGTACTTC.

This clonotype was seen repeatedly, ten times or more. This chain connects TRBV6-6 to TRBJ2-1; 9 bases match TRBD1. The CDR3 covers 16 residues. V lost 4 bases and J lost 5; bases outside the gene matches: 9. Germline-derived CDR1 and CDR2 are MNHNY and SVGAGI (reference sequence). Written as DNA, the CDR3 is TGTGCCAGCAGTTCCGGGACAGGGTTATTGAACAATGAGCAGTTCTTC. It translates to CASSSGTGLLNNEQFF.

The rearrangement links TRBV7-9 to TRBJ2-3, with TRBD1 matching over 7 bases. This CDR3 is built from 16 residues. V gave up 1 base and J gave up 2 bases; unmatched junction bases: 6. Germline V lookup: CDR1 SEHNR, CDR2 FQNEAQ (reference sequence). The CDR3 bases are TGTGCCAGCAGCTTAGATTCAGGGGGATTCACAGATACGCAGTATTTT. This codes for CASSLDSGGFTDTQYF.

This clonotype was detected many times. This sequence joins TRBV28 and TRBJ2-5; possibly TRBD1 for D (5 bases). This CDR3 comprises 12 residues. Germline V gene lookup returns CDR1 MDHEN and CDR2 SYDVKM. V was shortened by 10 bases and J by 5 bases, with 14 bases between the two germline ends. CDR3 DNA sequence: TGTGCCACTACGCAGGGATTCGAGACCCAGTACTTC. Protein: CATTQGFETQYF.

This clonotype was seen many times. The rearrangement links TRBV29-1 to TRBJ2-5, with D possibly being TRBD2 (5 bases). Looked up from germline, CDR1 is SQVTM and CDR2 is ANQGSEA. The CDR3 is 13 amino acids. With 6 bases removed from V and 2 bases from J, the gap between germline ends came to 13 bases. Here the CDR3 DNA reads TGCAGCGTCTCCTACGGGGTTCAAGAGACCCAGTACTTC. This sequence encodes CSVSYGVQETQYF. Full variable domain (outside the CDR3, taken from reference TRBV29-1 and TRBJ2-5): SAVISQKPSRDICQRGTSLTIQCQVDSQVTMMFWYRQQPGQSLTLIATANQGSEATYESGFVIDKFPISRPNLTFSTLTVSNMSPEDSSIYLCSVSYGVQETQYFGPGTRLLVL.

Ten or more counts support this clonotype. This chain connects TRBV6-1 to TRBJ2-1, with D possibly matching TRBD2 (6 bases). CDR1 is MNHNS and CDR2 is SASEGT in the germline V gene. Trimming took 6 bases from V and 1 from J, leaving 16 bases between them. There are 16 residues in the CDR3. The CDR3 spells CASREPRGVSYNEQFF. The DNA for the CDR3 is TGTGCCAGCAGGGAACCCCGCGGGGTATCCTACAATGAGCAGTTCTTC.

The sample holds many counts of this clonotype. The chain combines TRBV9 with TRBJ1-2, with a tentative D call TRBD1 (5 bases). The ends were cut back, 0 bases at V and 4 bases at J, with 19 bases in the middle. The CDR3 length is 17 residues. Germline CDR1 reads SGDLS; CDR2 reads YYNGEE. The DNA for the CDR3 is TGTGCCAGCAGCGTAGCTCCGGGGCGCGACAGTGGCTATGGCTACACCTTC. Translated, it gives CASSVAPGRDSGYGYTF.

This clonotype was recorded at least ten times. The V gene is TRBV30, the J gene TRBJ2-1; unclear D gene. The CDR3 length is 11 residues. Per the germline V gene, CDR1 is GTSNPN and CDR2 is SVGIG (reference sequence). V was clipped by 0 bases and J by 7 bases, with 4 bases between them. The CDR3 coding sequence is TGTGCCTGGAGTGTAGGTAATGAGCAGTTCTTC. As protein: CAWSVGNEQFF.

This clonotype was detected many times. The DNA for the CDR3 is TGCAGTGCCGCGACCGGGAGGGGAGGCTATAGCAATCAGCCCCAGCATTTT. This sequence encodes CSAATGRGGYSNQPQHF. The chain recombines TRBV20-1 with TRBJ1-5; perhaps TRBD1 as D (5 bases). V lost 6 bases, J lost 0 bases, and 21 bases lay in between. The CDR3 spans 17 residues. The germline V gene has CDR1 DFQATT and CDR2 SNEGSKA (reference sequence).

In this sample, this clonotype turned up many times. CDR3 nucleotide sequence: TGTGCCAGCAGCAAATGGTCCGGCACCTACGAGCAGTACTTC. This codes for CASSKWSGTYEQYF. The V and J genes are TRBV7-2 and TRBJ2-7; D remains unclear. Trimming pared 5 bases from V and 2 bases from J, leaving 13 bases between. Germline loops: CDR1 SGHTA, CDR2 FQGNSA. The CDR3 is made up of 14 amino acids.

The CDR3 here is CSARVGGAGETQYF. In DNA, the CDR3 is TGCAGTGCTAGAGTCGGGGGGGCCGGCGAGACCCAGTACTTC. The V and J genes are TRBV20-1 and TRBJ2-5; 8 positions agree with TRBD2. The CDR3 consists of 14 residues. Germline CDR1 is DFQATT and CDR2 is SNEGSKA (reference sequence). The V gene end was trimmed by 1 base and the J gene end by 5 bases; junction bases not matched to a gene: 6.

V gene TRBV29-1 combines with J gene TRBJ1-5; 7 bases are shared with TRBD1. V lost 7 bases and J lost 4; bases outside the gene matches: 7. Germline values: CDR1 SQVTM, CDR2 ANQGSEA. The CDR3 is 13 amino acids. The DNA for the CDR3 is TGCAGCGCCCAGGGGGACCTTAATCAGCCCCAGCATTTT. Amino acid sequence: CSAQGDLNQPQHF.

This clonotype was found many times. This chain connects TRBV10-2 to TRBJ1-1, with D possibly TRBD1 on 6 matching bases. This CDR3 is built from 13 residues. Trimming left V 9 bases short and J 7 bases short, with 18 bases between. Germline V CDR1 and CDR2: WSHSY, SAAADI. The CDR3 here is CASSYREAYEAFF. As DNA, the CDR3 is TGCGCCAGTTCATACAGGGAGGCCTATGAAGCTTTCTTT.

This clonotype showed up many times. The chain combines TRBV11-2 with TRBJ2-5, with D perhaps matching TRBD1 or TRBD2 (6 bases each). The CDR3 loop spans 15 amino acids. Germline V gene data show CDR1 as SGHAT and CDR2 as FQNNGV. Between the trimmed V and J ends, which lost 3 bases and 4 bases, there was a span of 15 bases. CDR3 sequence reads: CASSFPPEGGETQYF. CDR3 nucleotides: TGTGCCAGCAGCTTCCCCCCCGAGGGGGGAGAGACCCAGTACTTC.

The genes are TRBV30 and TRBJ1-1; no firm D call. Germline CDR1 reads GTSNPN; CDR2 reads SVGIG (reference sequence). Trimming removed 0 bases at V and 5 bases at J, with 10 bases between. This CDR3 region has 13 residues. The CDR3 nucleotides read TGTGCCTGGAGTGTACACGGATTTACTGAAGCTTTCTTT. This encodes CAWSVHGFTEAFF.